This T cell receptor beta chain came from a study of HIV-infected children after antiretroviral therapy interruption. Study-level background: Weeks 0, 12, interruption end (24 or 48), and about 3 years post-study gave interruption-arm samples. Weeks 0, 48 and 150 were sampled under continuous treatment. Study-wide findings and caveats: Naive CD4+ CDR3 sharing between time points fell after interruption began. The CD45RA+ naive sort may contain some EMRA or stem memory cells.

Concerning this clonotype: Its matching antigen is unknown.

A 3' RACE protocol on RNA, with unique molecular identifiers, produced the TCR library. TCRdb redid the calling of the 3' RACE reads with MiXCR, one entry per CDR3 protein. There are about 89,000 distinct CDR3 sequences in the sample; approximately 6.9% occur only once, and about 1.1% lies in the top ten. Regarding treatment: PENTA 11 planned treatment interruption arm or continuous ART arm. Trimming stripped 5 bases from V and 2 bases from J, with 14 bases between. The CDR3 is made up of 15 amino acids. The germline V gene encodes CDR1 LNHDA and CDR2 SQIVND (reference sequence). Sequenced material: CD45RA+ CD4+ T cells from PBMCs, pooled from several time points, taken from a donor given antiretroviral therapy, either interrupted or continuous. Subset denoted: naive CD4+ CD45RA+ CD45RO- T cells. This sequence was found in a pool of human donors with HIV. The V gene is TRBV19, the J gene TRBJ2-3, with D unresolved. The CDR3 bases are TGTGCCAGTAGTTTCAAAACGCCAATCACAGATACGCAGTATTTT. Translating gives CASSFKTPITDTQYF.